Presented here are 19 T cell receptor beta chains from one specimen sequenced in a study of blood T cell repertoires in COVID-19. Using immunoSEQ multiplex PCR, the repertoire was profiled, and TCRdb retains in-frame clones only, with some absent. This sample has under 150,000 clones, with about four fifths found just once. Input material: peripheral blood. These TCRs come from a middle-aged man with active or convalescent COVID-19.

V usage is TRBV5-1 and J usage is TRBJ2-5, with unresolved D. CDR1 SGHRS and CDR2 YFSETQ come from the germline V gene. V gave up 2 bases and J gave up 5 bases, with 16 bases separating them. This CDR3 is built from 15 residues. The CDR3 reads CASSFGSAGRETQYF. DNA of the CDR3: TGCGCCAGCAGCTTCGGTTCAGCTGGCAGGGAGACCCAGTACTTC.

This clone was detected ten times or more. The chain combines TRBV5-1 with TRBJ1-2; perhaps TRBD1 as D (6 bases). The CDR3 consists of 14 residues. Trimming stripped 4 bases from V and 5 bases from J, with 15 bases between. Germline V lookup: CDR1 SGHRS, CDR2 YFSETQ. In DNA form, the CDR3 reads TGCGCCAGCAGCAGCACCGGGACAAAATATGGCTACACCTTC. As protein: CASSSTGTKYGYTF.

The rearrangement links TRBV7-3 to TRBJ2-2, with TRBD2 matching 12 bases. CDR1 and CDR2 from the germline V gene are SGHTA and FQGTGA. The V segment lost 5 bases and the J segment 6 bases; nucleotides outside the gene matches: 1. This CDR3 is built from 14 residues. This CDR3 is CASSRTSGAGELFF. CDR3 coding DNA: TGTGCCAGCAGCCGGACTAGCGGGGCCGGGGAGCTGTTTTTT.

V and J are TRBV7-9 and TRBJ1-2, with TRBD1 identical over 10 bases. This CDR3 contains 16 residues. The V gene end was trimmed by 6 bases and the J gene end by 3 bases; junction bases not matched to a gene: 10. Germline CDR1 reads SEHNR; CDR2 reads FQNEAQ (reference sequence). CDR3 sequence: CASSIPGQGYDYGYTF. The CDR3 DNA reads TGTGCCAGCAGTATTCCGGGACAGGGGTACGACTATGGCTACACCTTC.

This clone was detected only once. The rearrangement uses TRBV20-1 and TRBJ2-6, with D possibly TRBD2 on 5 matching bases. The CDR3 contains 15 residues. V was clipped by 3 bases and J by 4 bases, with 13 bases between them. In germline, CDR1 is DFQATT, CDR2 SNEGSKA (reference sequence). The DNA of the CDR3 is TGCAGTGCTAGTAACCGGGATTCGGGGGCCAACGTCCTGACTTTC. This codes for CSASNRDSGANVLTF.

There are a few counts of this clone. J is TRBJ2-4 and V is TRBV7-9; D perhaps matches TRBD2 (5 bases). Trimming took off 5 bases at V and 8 bases at J, with 19 bases between the two ends. Germline V gene data show CDR1 as SEHNR and CDR2 as FQNEAQ (reference sequence). The CDR3 covers 15 residues. In nucleotides, the CDR3 is TGTGCCAGCAGCCCAAAACGTATCCACGGGGACATTCAGTACTTC. It specifies CASSPKRIHGDIQYF. Full variable domain (missing parts from reference TRBV7-9 and TRBJ2-4): DTGVSQNPRHKITKRGQNVTFRCDPISEHNRLYWYRQTLGQGPEFLTYFQNEAQLEKSRLLSDRFSAERPKGSFSTLEIQRTEQGDSAMYLCASSPKRIHGDIQYFGAGTRLSVL.

The chain carries TRBV19 and TRBJ1-1; 11 nucleotides match TRBD1. Germline trimming cut 5 bases from V and 0 bases from J; bases unmatched to any gene: 8. Germline V lookup: CDR1 LNHDA, CDR2 SQIVND (reference sequence). The CDR3 contains 17 residues. This CDR3 is CASSAHRDRGMNTEAFF. The DNA for the CDR3 is TGTGCCAGTAGTGCCCACCGGGACAGGGGGATGAACACTGAAGCTTTCTTT.

The V call is TRBV7-9, the J call TRBJ2-5, with a possible D match to TRBD2 (7 bases). The CDR3 has 13 residues. Trimming took 9 bases from V and 5 from J, leaving 16 bases between them. CDR1 and CDR2 from the germline V gene are SEHNR and FQNEAQ (reference sequence). CDR3 nucleotide sequence: TGTGCCAGTGGTCGGGGGGCAGGGGAGACCCAGTACTTC. As protein: CASGRGAGETQYF.

This chain's CDR3 is CASSVEAYQETQYF. CDR3 bases: TGTGCCAGCAGCGTAGAAGCGTACCAAGAGACCCAGTACTTC. The chain recombines TRBV9 with TRBJ2-5, with D uncertain. V was clipped by 0 bases and J by 0 bases, with 6 bases between them. CDR1 SGDLS and CDR2 YYNGEE come from the germline V gene. This CDR3 contains 14 residues.

This sequence joins TRBV12-5 and TRBJ2-5; possibly TRBD1 for D (6 bases). This CDR3 is 14 amino acids long. V was shortened by 4 bases and J by 5 bases, with 14 bases between the two germline ends. Per germline, CDR1 LGHNT and CDR2 FRNRAP. The CDR3 sequence: CASGSRQAGETQYF. The CDR3 DNA is TGTGCTAGTGGTTCCCGACAGGCTGGGGAGACCCAGTACTTC.

The gene calls are TRBV6-5 and TRBJ1-4; no reliable D call. The CDR3 has 13 residues. V shed 2 bases and J shed 8 bases, with 9 bases lying between them. CDR1 MNHEY and CDR2 SVGAGI come from the germline V gene. The CDR3 is CASSYTGAEKLFF. The CDR3 coding sequence is TGTGCCAGCAGTTACACGGGTGCCGAAAAACTGTTTTTT.

The CDR3 nucleotides are TGTGCCAGCAGATTTTCGGGGGTTACGAACACCGGGGAGCTGTTTTTT. As protein: CASRFSGVTNTGELFF. The chain carries TRBV5-6 and TRBJ2-2, with D perhaps TRBD2 (6 bases). Germline CDR1 reads SGHDT; CDR2 reads YYEEEE. The CDR3 runs to 16 residues. Trimming shortened V by 5 bases and J by 0 bases, and 14 bases separated the two germline ends.

The gene calls are TRBV5-6 and TRBJ1-5, with TRBD1 identical over 8 bases. J gave up 0 bases and V 1 base, and 6 bases lay outside the gene matches. CDR1 and CDR2 (germline): SGHDT, YYEEEE. This CDR3 is 17 amino acids long. The CDR3 DNA is TGTGCCAGCAGCTTGCGGAAGACAGGGGTTAGCAATCAGCCCCAGCATTTT. It codes for CASSLRKTGVSNQPQHF.

In the case of this clone: One end of the junction varies from germline; a read error may be responsible. This sequence joins TRBV3-1 (or the pseudogene TRBV3-2) and TRBJ1-1; D gene uncertain. This CDR3 is built from 12 residues. Germline CDR1 LGHDT, CDR2 YNNKEL (reference sequence). The DNA of the CDR3 is TGTGCCAGCAGCCAAGGAGGGTCCCAACCCCTCTTT. Translating gives CASSQGGSQPLF.

The gene calls are TRBV6-5 and TRBJ2-7; 9 positions agree with TRBD1. Germline V lookup: CDR1 MNHEY, CDR2 SVGAGI. Trimming took 6 bases from V and 4 from J; bases not matched to a gene: 10. CDR3 length equals 15 residues. CDR3 amino acids: CASRIGQGSAYEQYF. CDR3 in DNA: TGTGCCAGCAGAATCGGACAGGGGTCGGCTTACGAGCAGTACTTC.

The V gene is TRBV3-1 (or the pseudogene TRBV3-2), the J gene TRBJ2-7; 9 bases line up with TRBD2. The V gene's germline CDR1 is LGHDT and CDR2 YNNKEL (reference sequence). V gave up 4 bases and J gave up 0 bases; unmatched junction bases: 7. The CDR3 consists of 16 residues. The CDR3: CASSPRGGAFSYEQYF. CDR3 coding DNA: TGTGCCAGCAGCCCGCGCGGGGGGGCCTTCTCCTACGAGCAGTACTTC.

The rearrangement links TRBV5-5 to TRBJ2-5; tentative D call: TRBD2 (6 bases). CDR3 length: 13 residues. Germline V lookup: CDR1 SGHKS, CDR2 YYEKEE (reference sequence). V dropped 9 bases and J dropped 4 bases, with 16 bases sitting between them. The CDR3 is CATPGLGGETQYF. For the CDR3, the DNA is TGTGCCACCCCGGGACTGGGAGGAGAGACCCAGTACTTC.

The V call is TRBV5-1, the J call TRBJ2-6, with D perhaps matching TRBD2 (7 bases). This CDR3 is 15 amino acids long. The germline V gene has CDR1 SGHRS and CDR2 YFSETQ. The V gene lost 8 bases and the J gene lost 0 bases, with 12 bases spanning the gap. The CDR3 bases are TGCGCCAGTCGGGGGGCGAGCTCTGGGGCCAACGTCCTGACTTTC. This translates into CASRGASSGANVLTF.

The rearrangement uses TRBV3-1 (or the pseudogene TRBV3-2) and TRBJ2-3; 8 bases agree with TRBD2. There are 15 residues in the CDR3. Unmatched junction bases numbered 0, after V lost 1 base and J lost 0 bases. Germline V CDR1 and CDR2: LGHDT, YNNKEL (reference sequence). CDR3 residues: CASSQGGGSTDTQYF. As DNA, the CDR3 is TGTGCCAGCAGCCAAGGCGGGGGGAGCACAGATACGCAGTATTTT.